This T cell receptor (beta chain) is from a study of beta chain features in type 1 diabetes. This clone occurred a few times. Its target is unknown. Study-wide points: Within each of all four CD4+ subsets, Type 1 diabetes patients had TCRB CDR3s that were moderately but significantly shorter. cDNA sequencing could over-represent cells with high TCR expression.

Averaging approximately 120 mL, one heparinised blood draw came from each individual donor. Since all of the isolated RNA was reverse transcribed, expressed TCRB transcripts were what got sequenced. Samples of naive, central memory and regulatory T cells yielded a mean of around 3.5 million reads. Sequencing used immunoSEQ multiplex PCR; TCRdb keeps in-frame clones, though not all of them. The sample consists of roughly 220,000 clones, roughly 16% of them appearing once. V was trimmed by 1 base and J by 6 bases, leaving 13 bases between them. Germline V gene lookup returns CDR1 SGHTA and CDR2 FQGNSA. The CDR3 runs 15 residues.

The material sequenced was naive CD4+ T cells from blood. This chain uses TRBV7-2 with TRBJ2-1; D call uncertain. The TCR comes from a man aged 30-40 years with type 1 diabetes. The CDR3 DNA is TGTGCCAGCAGCTTAGGAGCGAGCTTGGTCAATGAGCAGTTCTTC. Translating gives CASSLGASLVNEQFF. The full variable domain, its missing parts supplied by reference TRBV7-2 and TRBJ2-1, is GAGVSQSPSNKVTEKGKDVELRCDPISGHTALYWYRQSLGQGLEFLIYFQGNSAPDKSGLPSDRFSAERTGGSVSTLTIQRTQQEDSAVYLCASSLGASLVNEQFFGPGTRLTVL.